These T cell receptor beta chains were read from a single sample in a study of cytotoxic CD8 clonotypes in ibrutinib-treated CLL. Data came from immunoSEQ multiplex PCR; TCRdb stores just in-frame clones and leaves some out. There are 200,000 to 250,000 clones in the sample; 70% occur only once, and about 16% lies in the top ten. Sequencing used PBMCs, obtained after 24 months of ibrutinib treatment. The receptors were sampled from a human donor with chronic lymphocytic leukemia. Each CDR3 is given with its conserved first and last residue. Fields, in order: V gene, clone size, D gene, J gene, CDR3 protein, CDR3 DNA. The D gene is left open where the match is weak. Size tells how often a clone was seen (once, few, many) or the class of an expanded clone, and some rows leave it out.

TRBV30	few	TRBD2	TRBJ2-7	CAWGTSGRFEQYF	TGTGCCTGGGGCACTAGCGGGAGGTTCGAGCAGTACTTC
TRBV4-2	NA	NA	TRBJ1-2	CASSQMDSGYTF	TGTGCCAGCAGCCAGATGGACAGTGGCTACACCTTC
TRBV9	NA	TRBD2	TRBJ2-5	CASSVGTSLWSETQYF	TGTGCCAGCAGCGTAGGGACTAGCCTTTGGTCGGAGACCCAGTACTTC
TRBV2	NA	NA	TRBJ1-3	CASSVFRGSGNTIYF	TGTGCCAGCAGTGTATTCAGGGGCTCTGGAAACACCATATATTTT
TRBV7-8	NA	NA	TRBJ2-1	CASSLGGEIVGRQFF	TGTGCCAGCAGCTTAGGGGGCGAAATAGTTGGGAGGCAGTTCTTC
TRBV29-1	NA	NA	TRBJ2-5	CSGSKGETQYF	TGCAGCGGGAGCAAGGGGGAGACCCAGTACTTC
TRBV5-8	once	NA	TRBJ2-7	CASSFGLGSQAAYEQYF	TGTGCCAGCAGCTTTGGCCTGGGGTCCCAGGCGGCCTACGAGCAGTACTTC
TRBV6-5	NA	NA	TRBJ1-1	CASSYPPPATEAFF	TGTGCCAGCAGTTACCCTCCTCCCGCGACTGAAGCTTTCTTT
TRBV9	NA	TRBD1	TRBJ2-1	CASSSRQGVDEQFF	TGTGCCAGCAGCTCTAGACAGGGGGTGGATGAGCAGTTCTTC
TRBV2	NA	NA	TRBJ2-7	CASSGLGARYYEQYF	TGTGCCAGCAGTGGTTTAGGGGCGCGGTACTACGAGCAGTACTTC
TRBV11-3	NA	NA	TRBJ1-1	CASSEGDTEAFF	TGTGCCAGCAGCGAAGGGGACACTGAAGCTTTCTTT
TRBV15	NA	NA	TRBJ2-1	CATSRDLWSYNEQFF	TGTGCCACCAGCAGAGACTTGTGGTCCTACAATGAGCAGTTCTTC
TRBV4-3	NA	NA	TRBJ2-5	CASSQGSSVRPAQETQYF	TGCGCCAGCAGCCAAGGATCGTCGGTGCGTCCGGCCCAAGAGACCCAGTACTTC
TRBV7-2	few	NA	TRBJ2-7	CASSHRTSRPYEQYF	TGTGCCAGCAGCCACCGAACTAGCAGACCCTACGAGCAGTACTTC
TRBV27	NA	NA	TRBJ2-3	CASTSWTASTDTQYF	TGTGCCAGCACCTCCTGGACAGCTAGCACAGATACGCAGTATTTT
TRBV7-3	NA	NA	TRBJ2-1	CASSPAADTHNEQFF	TGTGCCAGCAGTCCTGCTGCCGATACCCACAATGAGCAGTTCTTC
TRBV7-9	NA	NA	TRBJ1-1	CASSLEVDRATEAFF	TGTGCCAGCAGCCTCGAAGTCGATCGTGCCACTGAAGCTTTCTTT
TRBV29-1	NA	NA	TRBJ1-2	CSVEDDYYGYTF	TGCAGCGTTGAAGATGACTACTATGGCTACACCTTC
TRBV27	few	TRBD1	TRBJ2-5	CATPRDRGLGTQETQYF	TGTGCCACTCCCCGGGACAGGGGTTTAGGGACCCAAGAGACCCAGTACTTC
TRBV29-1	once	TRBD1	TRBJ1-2	CSATTGTYGYTF	TGCAGCGCAACGACAGGGACCTATGGCTACACCTTC
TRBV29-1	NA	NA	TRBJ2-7	CSVRQIYEQYF	TGCAGCGTCAGACAGATCTACGAGCAGTACTTC
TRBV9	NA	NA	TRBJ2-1	CASSKSPQGPYNEQFF	TGTGCCAGCAGCAAAAGCCCACAGGGCCCCTACAATGAGCAGTTCTTC
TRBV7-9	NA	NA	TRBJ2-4	CASIVENIQYF	TGTGCCAGCATTGTAGAAAACATTCAGTACTTC
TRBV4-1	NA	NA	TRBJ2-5	CASSQDQGMGQETQYF	TGCGCCAGCAGCCAAGATCAAGGGATGGGCCAAGAGACCCAGTACTTC
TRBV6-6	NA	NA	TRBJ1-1	CASSYTLQSMNTEAFF	TGTGCCAGCAGTTACACACTACAGAGCATGAACACTGAAGCTTTCTTT
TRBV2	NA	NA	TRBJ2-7	CASTMTSSSYEQYF	TGTGCCAGCACCATGACTAGTAGCTCCTACGAGCAGTACTTC
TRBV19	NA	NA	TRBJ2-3	CASGQGTDTQYF	TGTGCCAGTGGTCAGGGCACAGATACGCAGTATTTT
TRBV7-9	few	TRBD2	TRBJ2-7	CASSPGRGITSYEQYF	TGTGCCAGCAGCCCCGGGCGGGGGATCACGTCCTACGAGCAGTACTTC
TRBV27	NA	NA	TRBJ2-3	CASSPSSGTDTQYF	TGTGCCAGCAGTCCTAGTAGCGGCACAGATACGCAGTATTTT
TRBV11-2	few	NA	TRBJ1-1	CASSLSGVTEAFF	TGTGCCAGCAGCTTGTCCGGGGTCACTGAAGCTTTCTTT
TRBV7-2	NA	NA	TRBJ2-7	CASSFALGGEIEYF	TGTGCCAGCAGCTTTGCGCTAGGCGGGGAAATTGAGTACTTC
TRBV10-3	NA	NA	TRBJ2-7	CAIRDSPTDSYEQYF	TGTGCCATCAGGGACAGCCCCACGGACTCCTACGAGCAGTACTTC
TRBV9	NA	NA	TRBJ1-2	CASSVDSAYGYTF	TGTGCCAGCAGCGTGGACAGCGCATATGGCTACACCTTC
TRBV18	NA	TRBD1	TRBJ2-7	CASSPTGETLYEQYF	TGTGCCAGCTCACCGACAGGGGAGACCCTCTACGAGCAGTACTTC
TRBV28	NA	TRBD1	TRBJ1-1	CASSLQGGTTEAFF	TGTGCCAGCAGTTTACAGGGGGGTACCACTGAAGCTTTCTTT
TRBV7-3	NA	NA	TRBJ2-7	CASSLGPVYEQYF	TGTGCCAGCAGCTTAGGCCCCGTTTACGAGCAGTACTTC
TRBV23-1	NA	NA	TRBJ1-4	CASSQSEPFTGTEGEKLFF	TGCGCCAGCAGTCAATCGGAACCCTTCACCGGGACCGAGGGTGAAAAACTGTTTTTT
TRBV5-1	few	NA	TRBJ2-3	CASSLGGGDTDTQYF	TGCGCCAGCAGCTTGGGTGGCGGAGACACAGATACGCAGTATTTT
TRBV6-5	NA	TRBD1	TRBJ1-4	CASSPRGANEKLFF	TGTGCCAGCAGTCCCAGGGGGGCTAATGAAAAACTGTTTTTT
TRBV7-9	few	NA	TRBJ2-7	CASSSGPRNYREMDF	TGTGCCAGCAGCTCAGGACCCAGAAACTATCGAGAGATGGACTTC
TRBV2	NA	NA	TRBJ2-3	CASSVRDNQYF	TGTGCCAGCAGTGTTAGGGACAATCAGTATTTT
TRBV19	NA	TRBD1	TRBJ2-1	CASSYNRDRNYNEQFF	TGTGCCAGTAGTTACAACCGGGACAGAAACTACAATGAGCAGTTCTTC
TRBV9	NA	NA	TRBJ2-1	CASSVAWDLNNEQFF	TGTGCCAGCAGCGTAGCTTGGGACTTAAACAATGAGCAGTTCTTC
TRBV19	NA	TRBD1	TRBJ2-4	CASSTPRTGEAKNIQYF	TGTGCCAGTAGTACCCCTAGGACAGGGGAAGCCAAAAACATTCAGTACTTC
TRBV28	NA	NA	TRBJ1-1	CASRSEKKGSTEAFF	TGTGCCAGCAGATCCGAAAAGAAGGGGTCGACTGAAGCTTTCTTT
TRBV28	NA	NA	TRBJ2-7	CASSLPKYEQYF	TGTGCCAGCAGTTTGCCCAAGTACGAGCAGTACTTC
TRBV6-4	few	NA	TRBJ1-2	CASSEEGYGYTF	TGTGCCAGCAGTGAAGAGGGCTATGGCTACACCTTC
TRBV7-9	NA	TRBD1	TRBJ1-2	CASSSGDSETRYGYTF	TGTGCCAGCAGCTCCGGGGACAGCGAAACACGCTATGGCTACACCTTC
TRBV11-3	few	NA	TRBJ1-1	CASSQRGRGTEAFF	TGTGCCAGCAGCCAAAGGGGTCGGGGAACTGAAGCTTTCTTT
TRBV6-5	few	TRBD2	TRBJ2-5	CASSYPRAGGQETQYF	TGTGCCAGCAGTTACCCCAGGGCGGGAGGACAAGAGACCCAGTACTTC
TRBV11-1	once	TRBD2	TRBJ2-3	CASSPGTSGRDTQYF	TGTGCCAGCAGCCCCGGGACTAGCGGGAGGGATACGCAGTATTTT
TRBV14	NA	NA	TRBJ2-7	CASSQGAIYEQYF	TGTGCCAGCAGCCAAGGGGCTATCTACGAGCAGTACTTC
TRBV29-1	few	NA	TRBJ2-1	CSVEDRQNNEQFF	TGCAGCGTTGAAGATCGACAGAACAATGAGCAGTTCTTC
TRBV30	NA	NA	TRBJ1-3	CAWSVSVIGGSGNTIYF	TGTGCCTGGAGTGTATCGGTCATCGGTGGCTCTGGAAACACCATATATTTT
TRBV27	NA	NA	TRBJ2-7	CASLLISEQYF	TGTGCCAGCCTCCTAATAAGCGAGCAGTACTTC
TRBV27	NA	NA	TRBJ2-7	CASSASGVRSYEQYF	TGTGCCAGCAGTGCCTCGGGAGTACGCTCCTACGAGCAGTACTTC
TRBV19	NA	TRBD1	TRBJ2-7	CASSPSTGSSYEQYF	TGTGCCAGTAGTCCATCGACAGGGAGCTCCTACGAGCAGTACTTC
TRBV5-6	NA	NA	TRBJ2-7	CASSSPWGAAYEQYF	TGTGCCAGCAGCTCCCCTTGGGGGGCGGCCTACGAGCAGTACTTC
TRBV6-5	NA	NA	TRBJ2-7	CASSYGAVTYEQYF	TGTGCCAGCAGTTACGGGGCAGTCACCTACGAGCAGTACTTC
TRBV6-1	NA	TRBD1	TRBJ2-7	CASLSDRVHEQYF	TGTGCCAGCCTTTCGGACAGGGTCCACGAGCAGTACTTC